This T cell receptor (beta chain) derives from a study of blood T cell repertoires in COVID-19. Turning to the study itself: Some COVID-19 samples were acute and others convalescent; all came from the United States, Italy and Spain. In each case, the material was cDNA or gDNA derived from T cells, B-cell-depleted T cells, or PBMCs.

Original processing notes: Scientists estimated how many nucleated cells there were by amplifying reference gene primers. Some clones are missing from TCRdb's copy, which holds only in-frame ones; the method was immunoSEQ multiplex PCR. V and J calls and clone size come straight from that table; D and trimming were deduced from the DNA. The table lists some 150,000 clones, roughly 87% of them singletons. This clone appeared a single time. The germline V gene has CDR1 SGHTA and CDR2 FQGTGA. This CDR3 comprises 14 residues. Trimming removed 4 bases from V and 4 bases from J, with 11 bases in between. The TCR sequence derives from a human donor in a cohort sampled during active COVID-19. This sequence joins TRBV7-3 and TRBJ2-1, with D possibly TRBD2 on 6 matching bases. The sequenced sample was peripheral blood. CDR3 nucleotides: TGTGCCAGCAGCTCGAGACTAGGTTACAATGAGCAGTTCTTC. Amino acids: CASSSRLGYNEQFF. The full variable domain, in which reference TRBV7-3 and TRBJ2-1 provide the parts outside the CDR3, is GAGVSQTPSNKVTEKGKYVELRCDPISGHTALYWYRQSLGQGPEFLIYFQGTGAADDSGLPNDRFFAVRPEGSVSTLKIQRTERGDSAVYLCASSSRLGYNEQFFGPGTRLTVL.